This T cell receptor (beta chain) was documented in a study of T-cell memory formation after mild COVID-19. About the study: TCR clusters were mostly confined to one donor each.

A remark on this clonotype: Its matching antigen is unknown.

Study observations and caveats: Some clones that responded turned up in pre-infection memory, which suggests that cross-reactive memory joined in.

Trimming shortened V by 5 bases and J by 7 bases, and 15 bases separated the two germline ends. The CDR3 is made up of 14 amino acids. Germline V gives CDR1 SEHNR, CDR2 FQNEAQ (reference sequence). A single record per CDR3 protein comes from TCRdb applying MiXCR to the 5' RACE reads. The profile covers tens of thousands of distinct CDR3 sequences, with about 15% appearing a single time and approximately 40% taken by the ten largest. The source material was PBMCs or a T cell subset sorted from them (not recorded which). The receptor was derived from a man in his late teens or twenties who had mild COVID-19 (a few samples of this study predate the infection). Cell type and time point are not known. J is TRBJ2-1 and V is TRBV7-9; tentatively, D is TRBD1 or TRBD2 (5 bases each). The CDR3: CASSPRDGRNEQFF. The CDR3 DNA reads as TGTGCCAGCAGCCCGAGGGACGGCCGAAATGAGCAGTTCTTC.